This record covers a single T cell receptor beta chain. What it binds is unknown. This sample was taken from a study of shared clonotypes between healthy human individuals. Study as a whole: The study used three CD4 naive, three CD4 memory, two CD8 naive and one CD8 memory plate per donor.

V trimming: 4 bases; J trimming: 4 bases; junction bases outside the gene matches: 12. Germline CDR1 is SGHRS and CDR2 is YFSETQ. The CDR3 loop spans 18 amino acids. Using immunoSEQ multiplex PCR, the repertoire was profiled, and TCRdb retains in-frame clones only, with some absent. The sample has over a million clones, more than 95% seen once; the top ten hold approximately 1.1%. CD45RA+ naive and CD45RA-negative memory subsets were separated from CD4+ cells. Overall study findings and caveats: Shared across a few donors were around 5% of the naive CD4 clonotypes.

V is TRBV5-1 and J is TRBJ2-6; 9 bases are a match to TRBD1. Input material: naive CD4+ T cells sorted from blood. Subset of the sample: CD45RA+ positively selected. The receptor comes from a man between 25 and 39 years old in good health. The CDR3 region has the DNA TGCGCCAGCAGCATCACAGGGGGCGCTACAGGAGGGGCCAACGTCCTGACTTTC. This encodes CASSITGGATGGANVLTF.